The source of this TCR beta chain is a study of control samples from healthy donors and cancer patients. As to this clone: Sequence at one end of the junction differs from germline and may be a read error.

Here immunoSEQ multiplex PCR was the method, and the copy in TCRdb shows in-frame clones only, minus some. The sample lists under 100,000 clones; about 85% were seen once. The CDR3 has 14 amino acids. Germline CDR1 is MNHEY and CDR2 is SVGEGT. The chain combines TRBV6-2 or TRBV6-3 with TRBJ2-2, with D unresolved. The source is a woman in her 70s in good health. The sample consisted of blood. CDR3 coding DNA: TGTGTCAGCAGTTCCGGAGTTCGGACCGGGGAGCTGTTTTTT. This encodes CVSSSGVRTGELFF.